Following are 11 T cell receptor beta chains from one sample sequenced in a study of OX40 agonist ivuxolimab in advanced cancers. The protocol was immunoSEQ multiplex PCR, while the TCRdb copy is restricted to in-frame clones and leaves out a portion. The sample lists 65,000 to 95,000 clones, 92% occurring once. Sample: CD4+ or CD8+ T cells sorted from blood, taken in a trial of the OX40 agonist ivuxolimab. The receptors were sampled from an adult with an advanced solid tumor such as melanoma, head and neck, liver or kidney cancer.

The rearrangement uses TRBV28 and TRBJ1-1; TRBD1 matches at 7 bases. CDR3 length: 14 amino acids. The ends lost 6 bases at V and 3 bases at J; junction bases unmatched: 7. Germline V gene data show CDR1 as MDHEN and CDR2 as SYDVKM. The CDR3 DNA reads TGTGCCAGCAGGGTCCCGGGACAGCACACTGAAGCTTTCTTT. Translated: CASRVPGQHTEAFF.

The table lists this clone with a count of one. This chain joins TRBV30 and TRBJ1-5, with D maybe TRBD1 (6 bases). Germline V gene sequence: CDR1 GTSNPN, CDR2 SVGIG (reference sequence). The length of the CDR3 is 13 residues. The V end lost 2 bases, the J end lost 5 bases, and 10 bases lay between the germline ends. The CDR3 coding sequence is TGTGCCTGGAGTTCAGGGGATCATCAGCCCCAGCATTTT. Translated, it gives CAWSSGDHQPQHF.

This clone was seen only once. The rearrangement uses TRBV27 and TRBJ2-7; D is possibly TRBD1 or TRBD2 (5 bases each). Between the trimmed V and J ends, which lost 1 base and 2 bases, there was a span of 15 bases. CDR3 size: 16 residues. Germline V gives CDR1 MNHEY, CDR2 SMNVEV (reference sequence). The CDR3 sequence: CASSLYGGVPPYEQYF. The CDR3 DNA reads as TGTGCCAGCAGTTTATATGGGGGTGTACCGCCCTACGAGCAGTACTTC.

This chain connects TRBV12-5 to TRBJ2-1; D may be TRBD2 (5 bases). The CDR3 totals 13 residues. Trimming took off 2 bases at V and 3 bases at J, with 5 bases between the two ends. Looked up from germline, CDR1 is LGHNT and CDR2 is FRNRAP. CDR3 loop: CASGLTSYNEQFF. CDR3 DNA: TGTGCTAGTGGTTTGACTAGCTACAATGAGCAGTTCTTC.

The chain has TRBV7-2 and TRBJ2-1; D perhaps matches TRBD1 (8 bases). This CDR3 contains 17 residues. Germline values: CDR1 SGHTA, CDR2 FQGNSA. V was cut by 5 bases and J by 4 bases, with 21 bases left in between. As DNA, the CDR3 is TGTGCCAGCAGCCCACAGGGGGGGGGTCCCCCATACAATGAGCAGTTCTTC. This sequence encodes CASSPQGGGPPYNEQFF.

The V and J genes are TRBV19 and TRBJ2-5, with D maybe TRBD2 (6 bases). The CDR3 is 14 residues long. V was pared by 3 bases and J by 0 bases, with 8 bases between. CDR1 and CDR2 (germline): LNHDA, SQIVND (reference sequence). CDR3 sequence reads: CASSIGGDQETQYF. As DNA, the CDR3 is TGTGCCAGTAGTATTGGAGGGGACCAAGAGACCCAGTACTTC.

The chain has TRBV6-5 and TRBJ1-6; a possible D gene is TRBD1 (5 bases). Per germline, CDR1 MNHEY and CDR2 SVGAGI. The CDR3 is made up of 15 amino acids. Trimming took 6 bases from V and 9 from J, leaving 18 bases between them. CDR3 nucleotides: TGTGCCAGCAGACCTGACGATCAGGGAGGTTCACCCCTCCACTTT. It yields the protein CASRPDDQGGSPLHF.

The rearrangement links TRBV11-2 to TRBJ1-4; maybe TRBD1 (5 bases). Deletions cut 5 bases from V and 8 bases from J, with 15 bases between. Germline values: CDR1 SGHAT, CDR2 FQNNGV. CDR3 length equals 14 residues. The CDR3 DNA follows: TGTGCCAGCAGCCAACGAGGAGGGGCGGAAAAACTGTTTTTT. This sequence encodes CASSQRGGAEKLFF.

The CDR3 spells CATSSRQGASEKLFF. In nucleotides, the CDR3 is TGTGCCACCAGCAGTAGACAGGGGGCAAGTGAAAAACTGTTTTTT. J is TRBJ1-4 and V is TRBV15, with 10 nucleotides matching TRBD1. The ends lost 3 bases at V and 7 bases at J; junction bases unmatched: 5. CDR1 is LNHNV, CDR2 YYDKDF, per germline (reference sequence). The CDR3 length is 15 residues. Combining the CDR3 with reference TRBV15 and TRBJ1-4 gives the whole variable domain DAMVIQNPRYQVTQFGKPVTLSCSQTLNHNVMYWYQQKSSQAPKLLFHYYDKDFNNEADTPDNFQSRRPNTSFCFLDIRSPGLGDTAMYLCATSSRQGASEKLFFGSGTQLSVL.

The chain combines TRBV5-1 with TRBJ2-1, with 9 bases matching TRBD2. The CDR3 covers 17 residues. J gave up 4 bases and V 0 bases, and 8 bases lay outside the gene matches. CDR1 and CDR2 from the germline V gene are SGHRS and YFSETQ. The CDR3 sequence: CASSLGVAGAKYNEQFF. The CDR3 DNA reads TGCGCCAGCAGCTTGGGAGTAGCGGGAGCCAAATACAATGAGCAGTTCTTC.

The chain recombines TRBV30 with TRBJ2-5, with TRBD2 matching over 12 bases. Germline CDR1 and CDR2: GTSNPN and SVGIG (reference sequence). The CDR3 has 17 residues. The V gene end was trimmed by 0 bases and the J gene end by 4 bases; junction bases not matched to a gene: 9. CDR3 in DNA: TGTGCCTGGAGTGTACCACTAGCGGGAGGTATTAGAGAGACCCAGTACTTC. Protein sequence: CAWSVPLAGGIRETQYF.